This T cell receptor beta chain was documented in a study of blood T cells in healthy people across ages. Study summary: Every two T cells gave about one barcoded beta molecule via template switching.

Germline V gene data show CDR1 as MNHEY and CDR2 as SVGEGT. The ends were cut back, 2 bases at V and 4 bases at J, with 8 bases in the middle. The CDR3 is made up of 13 amino acids. To note about this clonotype: Its antigen is still unknown.

The study, taken as a whole, reports: The long-lived group displayed more naive CD4+ cells, plus higher diversity, than the aged donors did. It was found that TCR beta diversity correlated strongly with the percentage of naive T cells.

With a J-beta primer mix and a sample-barcoded 5' primer, a second PCR ran roughly 6 to 12 cycles. Each CDR3 protein is one row after TCRdb ran MiXCR on the 5' RACE reads. The table records 550,000 to 700,000 distinct CDR3 sequences, 27% of them present only once. The chain couples TRBV6-2 or TRBV6-3 to TRBJ1-1; D unclear. The receptor was derived from a woman in her 70s in good health. Sequences were obtained from blood. The CDR3 here is CASSYLGGTEAFF. The CDR3 coding sequence is TGTGCCAGCAGTTACCTGGGTGGCACTGAAGCTTTCTTT.